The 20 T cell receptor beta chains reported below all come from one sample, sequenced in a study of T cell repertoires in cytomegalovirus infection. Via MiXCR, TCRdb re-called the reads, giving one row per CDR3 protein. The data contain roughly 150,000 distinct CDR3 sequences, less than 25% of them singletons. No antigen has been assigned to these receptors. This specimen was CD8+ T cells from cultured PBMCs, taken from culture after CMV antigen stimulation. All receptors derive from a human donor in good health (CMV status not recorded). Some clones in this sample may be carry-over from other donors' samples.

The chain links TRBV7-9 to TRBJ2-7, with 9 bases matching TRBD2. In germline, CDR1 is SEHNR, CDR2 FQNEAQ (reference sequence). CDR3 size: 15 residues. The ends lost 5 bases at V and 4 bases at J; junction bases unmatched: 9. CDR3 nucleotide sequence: TGTGCCAGCAGCCCCCCAGCGGGGGGTCAATACGAGCAGTACTTC. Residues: CASSPPAGGQYEQYF.

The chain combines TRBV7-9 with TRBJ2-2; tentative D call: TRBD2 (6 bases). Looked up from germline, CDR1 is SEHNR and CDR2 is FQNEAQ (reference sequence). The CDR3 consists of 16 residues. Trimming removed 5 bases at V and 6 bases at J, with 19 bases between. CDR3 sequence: CASSATGGERAGELFF. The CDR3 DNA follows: TGTGCCAGCAGCGCCACAGGCGGGGAACGGGCCGGGGAGCTGTTTTTT.

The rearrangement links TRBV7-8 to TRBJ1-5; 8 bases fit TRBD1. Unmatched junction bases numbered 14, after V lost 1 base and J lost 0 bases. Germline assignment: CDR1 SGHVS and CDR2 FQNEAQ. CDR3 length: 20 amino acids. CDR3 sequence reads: CASSLVMTGVGGYSNQPQHF. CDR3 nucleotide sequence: TGTGCCAGCAGCTTAGTTATGACAGGGGTCGGGGGTTATAGCAATCAGCCCCAGCATTTT.

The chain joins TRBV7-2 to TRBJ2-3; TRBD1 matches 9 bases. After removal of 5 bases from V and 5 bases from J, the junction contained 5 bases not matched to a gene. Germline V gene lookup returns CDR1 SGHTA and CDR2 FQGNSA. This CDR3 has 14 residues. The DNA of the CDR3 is TGTGCCAGCAGCCACCAGACAGGGGGAGATACGCAGTATTTT. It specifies CASSHQTGGDTQYF.

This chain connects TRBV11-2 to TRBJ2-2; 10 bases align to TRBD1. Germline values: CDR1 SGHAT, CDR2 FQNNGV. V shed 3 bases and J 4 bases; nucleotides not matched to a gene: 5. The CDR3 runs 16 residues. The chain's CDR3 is CASSLPRTGGTGELFF. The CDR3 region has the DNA TGTGCCAGCAGCTTGCCTCGGACAGGGGGCACCGGGGAGCTGTTTTTT.

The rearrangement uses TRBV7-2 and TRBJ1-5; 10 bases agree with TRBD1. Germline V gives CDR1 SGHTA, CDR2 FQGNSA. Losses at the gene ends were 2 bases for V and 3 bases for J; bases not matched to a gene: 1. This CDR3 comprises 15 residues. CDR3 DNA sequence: TGTGCCAGCAGCTTAAGACAGGGGGCCAATCAGCCCCAGCATTTT. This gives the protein CASSLRQGANQPQHF.

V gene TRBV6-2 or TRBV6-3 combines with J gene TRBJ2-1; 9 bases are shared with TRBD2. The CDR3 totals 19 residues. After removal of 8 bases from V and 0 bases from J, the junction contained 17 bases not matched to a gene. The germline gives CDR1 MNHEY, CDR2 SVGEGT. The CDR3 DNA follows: TGTGCCAGCCGATCCTTGAAGCGGGGGGTCCTTAGCTCCTACAATGAGCAGTTCTTC. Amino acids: CASRSLKRGVLSSYNEQFF.

The CDR3 nucleotides read TGTGCCAGCAGTTTCATGACAGGGGGCGAGCAGTACTTC. Translating gives CASSFMTGGEQYF. The gene calls are TRBV6-5 and TRBJ2-7; 9 nucleotides line up with TRBD1. This CDR3 is built from 13 residues. Trimming cost V 4 bases and J 6 bases; bases outside gene matches: 4. From germline, CDR1 is MNHEY and CDR2 SVGAGI.

The DNA for the CDR3 is TGTGCCAGCAGCAATTCACCCCTGTGGGACACCGGGGAGCTGTTTTTT. Protein sequence: CASSNSPLWDTGELFF. The J gene is TRBJ2-2, the V gene TRBV7-8; D not certain. The CDR3 length is 16 residues. The V end was cut by 5 bases, the J end by 3 bases, with 16 bases between. Germline lookup yields CDR1 SGHVS and CDR2 FQNEAQ.

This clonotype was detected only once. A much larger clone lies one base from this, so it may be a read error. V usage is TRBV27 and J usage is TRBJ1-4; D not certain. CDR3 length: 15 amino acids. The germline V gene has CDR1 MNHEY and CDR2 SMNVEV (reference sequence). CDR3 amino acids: CASCFRTPTNEKLFF. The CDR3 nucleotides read TGTGCCAGCTGTTTTAGGACCCCAACTAATGAAAAACTGTTTTTT.

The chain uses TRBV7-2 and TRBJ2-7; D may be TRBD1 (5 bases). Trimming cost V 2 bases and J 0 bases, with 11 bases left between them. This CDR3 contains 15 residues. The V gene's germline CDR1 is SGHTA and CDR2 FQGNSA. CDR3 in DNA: TGTGCCAGCAGCTTATCGGACACCCGCTCCTACGAGCAGTACTTC. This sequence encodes CASSLSDTRSYEQYF.

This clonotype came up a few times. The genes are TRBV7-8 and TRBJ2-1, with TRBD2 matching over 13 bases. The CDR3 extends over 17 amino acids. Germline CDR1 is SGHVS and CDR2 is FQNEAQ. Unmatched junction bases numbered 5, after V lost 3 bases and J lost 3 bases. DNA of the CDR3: TGTGCCAGCAGCTTCGGACTAGCGGGGGCAATCTACAATGAGCAGTTCTTC. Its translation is CASSFGLAGAIYNEQFF.

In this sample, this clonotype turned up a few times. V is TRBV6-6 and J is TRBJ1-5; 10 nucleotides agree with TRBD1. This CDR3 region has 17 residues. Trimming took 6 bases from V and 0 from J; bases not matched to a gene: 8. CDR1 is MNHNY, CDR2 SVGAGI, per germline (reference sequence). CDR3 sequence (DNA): TGTGCCAGCAGAGCCGACAGGGGGCCTTATAGCAATCAGCCCCAGCATTTT. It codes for CASRADRGPYSNQPQHF.

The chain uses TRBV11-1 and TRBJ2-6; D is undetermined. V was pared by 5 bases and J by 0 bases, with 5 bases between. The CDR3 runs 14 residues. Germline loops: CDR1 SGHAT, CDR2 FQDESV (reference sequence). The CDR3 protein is CASSPYSGANVLTF. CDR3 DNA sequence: TGTGCCAGCAGCCCATACTCTGGGGCCAACGTCCTGACTTTC.

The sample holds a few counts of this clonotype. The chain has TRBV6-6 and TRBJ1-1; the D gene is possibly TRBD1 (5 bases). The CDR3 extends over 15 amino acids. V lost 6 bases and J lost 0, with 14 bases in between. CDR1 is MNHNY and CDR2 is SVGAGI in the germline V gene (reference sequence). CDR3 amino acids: CASRDAGGLNTEAFF. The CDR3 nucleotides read TGTGCCAGCAGGGATGCGGGGGGATTGAACACTGAAGCTTTCTTT.

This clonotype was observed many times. DNA for the CDR3: TGTGCCAGCAGCTTAGATAATGAGCAGTTCTTC. Its translation: CASSLDNEQFF. The J gene is TRBJ2-1, the V gene TRBV7-2, with no clear D. The CDR3 loop spans 11 amino acids. Germline values: CDR1 SGHTA, CDR2 FQGNSA. Trimming shortened V by 1 base and J by 7 bases, and 2 bases separated the two germline ends.

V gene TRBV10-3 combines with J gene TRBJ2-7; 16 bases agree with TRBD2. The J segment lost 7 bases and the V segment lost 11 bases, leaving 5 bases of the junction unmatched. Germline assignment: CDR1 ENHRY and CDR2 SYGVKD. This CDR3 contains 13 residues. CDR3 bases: TGTGCCGCGGGACTAGCGGGGGGGCTAGAGCAGTACTTC. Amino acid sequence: CAAGLAGGLEQYF.

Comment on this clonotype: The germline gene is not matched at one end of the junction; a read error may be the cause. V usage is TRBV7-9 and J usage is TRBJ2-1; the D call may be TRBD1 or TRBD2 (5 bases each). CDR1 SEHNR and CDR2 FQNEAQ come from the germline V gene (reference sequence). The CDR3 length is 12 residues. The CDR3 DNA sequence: TGTGCCAGCAGCGACGGGACCTTAAGGGCGCTCTTC. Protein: CASSDGTLRALF.

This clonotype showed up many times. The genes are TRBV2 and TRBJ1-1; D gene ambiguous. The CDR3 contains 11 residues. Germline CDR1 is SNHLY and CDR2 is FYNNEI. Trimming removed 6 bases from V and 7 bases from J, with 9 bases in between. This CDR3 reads CASRGSHEAFF. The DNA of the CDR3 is TGTGCCAGCAGGGGCAGCCATGAAGCTTTCTTT.

In DNA, the CDR3 is TGCAGTGCTAGAAGTTTCTACAATCAGCCCCAGCATTTT. This sequence encodes CSARSFYNQPQHF. The chain has TRBV20-1 and TRBJ1-5; D is uncertain. The V end was cut by 2 bases, the J end by 3 bases, with 8 bases between. CDR1 is DFQATT and CDR2 is SNEGSKA in the germline V gene (reference sequence). This CDR3 is 13 amino acids long.